These 26 T cell receptor beta chains originate from one sample sequenced in a study of a mutant IDH1 vaccine in newly diagnosed glioma. The assay was immunoSEQ multiplex PCR, and TCRdb's table has in-frame clones only and misses some. The sample lists around 46,000 clones; about 77% were seen once. No antigen has been assigned to these receptors. Time point here: week 5, during vaccination. It was 300 ug of mutant IDH1 20-mer peptide that made up each vaccine dose, given with topical imiquimod. This material consisted of PBMCs, taken from a glioma patient whose treatment included an IDH1 peptide vaccine. These receptors were taken from a man aged 45-65 years with glioma.

The chain combines TRBV11-3 with TRBJ1-1; D gene uncertain. The V gene lost 5 bases and the J gene lost 1 base, with 8 bases spanning the gap. The length of the CDR3 is 13 residues. Looked up from germline, CDR1 is SGHNT and CDR2 is YENEEA. This chain's CDR3 is CASSTRENTEAFF. As DNA, the CDR3 is TGTGCCAGCAGCACCCGGGAGAACACTGAAGCTTTCTTT.

This sequence joins TRBV2 and TRBJ1-2; no clear D. The CDR3 spans 16 residues. Germline loops: CDR1 SNHLY, CDR2 FYNNEI. V was pared by 2 bases and J by 5 bases, with 18 bases between. The CDR3 here is CASSETSAVWAYGYTF. DNA for the CDR3: TGTGCCAGCAGTGAAACCTCGGCGGTCTGGGCTTATGGCTACACCTTC.

The V and J genes are TRBV5-1 and TRBJ2-3; TRBD2 matches at 15 bases. V shed 2 bases and J 6 bases; nucleotides not matched to a gene: 1. Germline lookup yields CDR1 SGHRS and CDR2 YFSETQ. The CDR3 is 15 amino acids. Written as DNA, the CDR3 is TGCGCCAGCAGCTTCGGACTAGCGGGGGGGGATACGCAGTATTTT. It codes for CASSFGLAGGDTQYF.

This clone has just one count. The rearrangement links TRBV6-5 to TRBJ1-1; TRBD1 is a possible D gene (6 bases). This CDR3 has 14 amino acids. Between the trimmed V and J ends, which lost 4 bases and 1 base, there was a span of 10 bases. Germline assignment: CDR1 MNHEY and CDR2 SVGAGI. CDR3 DNA sequence: TGTGCCAGCAGTTTTGACAGGCCGAACACTGAAGCTTTCTTT. As protein: CASSFDRPNTEAFF.

This rearrangement joins TRBV30 to TRBJ2-1; 9 nucleotides agree with TRBD1. Germline V gene data show CDR1 as GTSNPN and CDR2 as SVGIG (reference sequence). The J segment lost 2 bases and the V segment lost 4 bases, leaving 9 bases of the junction unmatched. The CDR3 runs to 16 residues. CDR3 DNA sequence: TGTGCCTGGAAACAGGGGGCAGCCTTCCCCTACAATGAGCAGTTCTTC. Protein: CAWKQGAAFPYNEQFF.

The rearrangement links TRBV6-6 to TRBJ1-1; 8 bases map to TRBD1. CDR1 and CDR2 (germline): MNHNY, SVGAGI (reference sequence). The CDR3 extends over 14 amino acids. Unmatched junction bases numbered 10, after V lost 7 bases and J lost 6 bases. CDR3 sequence reads: CASIAGTGLSEAFF. CDR3 DNA: TGTGCCAGCATAGCCGGGACAGGCCTTTCTGAAGCTTTCTTT.

This clone has a handful of counts. The rearrangement uses TRBV19 and TRBJ1-4; 9 bases are a match to TRBD1. This CDR3 spans 17 amino acids. Unmatched junction bases numbered 7, after V lost 5 bases and J lost 0 bases. Germline V gene sequence: CDR1 LNHDA, CDR2 SQIVND (reference sequence). The CDR3 spells CASSELTGGATNEKLFF. DNA of the CDR3: TGTGCCAGTAGTGAACTGACAGGGGGAGCAACTAATGAAAAACTGTTTTTT.

This clone was seen just once. J is TRBJ1-2 and V is TRBV2, with D possibly being TRBD1 (6 bases). CDR1 and CDR2 (germline): SNHLY, FYNNEI. V was pared by 6 bases and J by 0 bases, with 14 bases between. This CDR3 contains 15 residues. This CDR3 reads CASRHREKTNYGYTF. CDR3 in DNA: TGTGCCAGCAGGCACAGGGAGAAGACTAACTATGGCTACACCTTC.

This clone has a handful of counts. The chain has TRBV7-6 and TRBJ1-1; D not certain. This CDR3 has 13 residues. Germline V gene lookup returns CDR1 SGHVS and CDR2 FNYEAQ. V shed 0 bases and J shed 1 base, with 3 bases lying between them. CDR3 coding DNA: TGTGCCAGCAGCTTAGCGAAGAACACTGAAGCTTTCTTT. Translated, it gives CASSLAKNTEAFF.

The rearrangement links TRBV9 to TRBJ2-3; 10 bases map to TRBD1. Germline V CDR1 and CDR2: SGDLS, YYNGEE. J was trimmed by 3 bases and V by 4 bases; bases with no gene match: 8. The CDR3 covers 16 residues. The CDR3 sequence is CASSPPGTGATDTQYF. CDR3 in DNA: TGTGCCAGCAGCCCTCCTGGGACAGGGGCTACAGATACGCAGTATTTT.

This chain connects TRBV2 to TRBJ1-5; weak D call: TRBD1 (5 bases). CDR1 and CDR2 from the germline V gene are SNHLY and FYNNEI. The CDR3 contains 15 residues. Deletions cut 1 base from V and 1 base from J, with 8 bases between. The CDR3, as DNA: TGTGCCAGCAGTGAAGGGGGACCCAGCAATCAGCCCCAGCATTTT. Amino acid sequence: CASSEGGPSNQPQHF.

The chain recombines TRBV6-5 with TRBJ2-2; the D is unclear. The CDR3 length is 14 residues. The V end lost 2 bases, the J end lost 4 bases, and 8 bases lay between the germline ends. CDR1 and CDR2 (germline): MNHEY, SVGAGI. CDR3 DNA: TGTGCCAGCAGTTACAGACTGAGCACCGGGGAGCTGTTTTTT. This encodes CASSYRLSTGELFF.

V gene TRBV27 combines with J gene TRBJ1-5; D is undetermined. CDR3 length: 14 amino acids. Germline CDR1 and CDR2: MNHEY and SMNVEV (reference sequence). V lost 8 bases and J lost 0, with 11 bases in between. The CDR3 DNA follows: TGTGCCAGCTCGCCGGGCTATAGCAATCAGCCCCAGCATTTT. Protein: CASSPGYSNQPQHF.

The gene calls are TRBV9 and TRBJ2-5, with a possible D match to TRBD2 (6 bases). The CDR3 loop spans 15 amino acids. Trimming removed 0 bases at V and 4 bases at J, with 13 bases between. Germline lookup yields CDR1 SGDLS and CDR2 YYNGEE. The CDR3 here is CASSVGGGLGETQYF. The CDR3 DNA reads TGTGCCAGCAGCGTAGGAGGAGGGCTCGGAGAGACCCAGTACTTC.

This chain joins TRBV19 and TRBJ1-1; 7 bases are a match to TRBD1. Germline-derived CDR1 and CDR2 are LNHDA and SQIVND (reference sequence). The CDR3 spans 14 residues. The junction had 3 bases not matched to a gene; V was cut back by 4 bases and J by 1 base. The CDR3 protein is CASSNNRGNTEAFF. In DNA form, the CDR3 reads TGTGCCAGTAGTAACAACAGGGGGAACACTGAAGCTTTCTTT.

The chain couples TRBV5-1 to TRBJ1-4, with 10 bases matching TRBD1. The CDR3 totals 15 residues. V lost 3 bases to trimming and J lost 8 bases; unmatched junction nucleotides: 7. Germline CDR1 is SGHRS and CDR2 is YFSETQ. CDR3 protein: CASSSGQGEYEKLFF. The CDR3 region has the DNA TGCGCCAGCAGCTCTGGACAGGGGGAGTACGAAAAACTGTTTTTT.

V usage is TRBV6-5 and J usage is TRBJ2-1, with TRBD2 matching 7 bases. The germline V gene encodes CDR1 MNHEY and CDR2 SVGAGI. The V gene end was trimmed by 7 bases and the J gene end by 9 bases; junction bases not matched to a gene: 12. The CDR3 is 14 amino acids. In DNA form, the CDR3 reads TGTGCCAGCATTCCCTCGGGGGGTACGGGTGAGCAGTTCTTC. Encoded protein: CASIPSGGTGEQFF.

J is TRBJ1-4 and V is TRBV4-3; D uncertain. The V end was cut by 1 base, the J end by 5 bases, with 11 bases between. This CDR3 has 15 residues. Germline V gene sequence: CDR1 LGHNA, CDR2 YSLEER. CDR3 loop: CASSQGGRENEKLFF. CDR3 sequence (DNA): TGCGCCAGCAGCCAAGGAGGACGGGAGAATGAAAAACTGTTTTTT.

The chain employs TRBV7-8 and TRBJ1-2; D perhaps matches TRBD1 (5 bases). Germline CDR1 reads SGHVS; CDR2 reads FQNEAQ. There are 13 residues in the CDR3. The V gene lost 4 bases and the J gene lost 5 bases, with 11 bases spanning the gap. DNA for the CDR3: TGTGCCAGCAGCTATGGGGGTACTTATGGCTACACCTTC. Protein: CASSYGGTYGYTF.

The chain combines TRBV7-9 with TRBJ2-7; D is unresolved. This CDR3 has 14 residues. Trimming pared 5 bases from V and 5 bases from J, leaving 16 bases between. Germline CDR1 is SEHNR and CDR2 is FQNEAQ (reference sequence). The DNA of the CDR3 is TGTGCCAGCAGCCCTTCCCTCCGTTTCAACGAGCAGTACTTC. The encoded protein is CASSPSLRFNEQYF.

This chain uses TRBV5-1 with TRBJ1-1, with D uncertain. Per germline, CDR1 SGHRS and CDR2 YFSETQ. The V end lost 0 bases, the J end lost 5 bases, and 11 bases lay between the germline ends. This CDR3 has 14 residues. The CDR3 DNA is TGCGCCAGCAGCTTGGAAGCCGTTCAGACTGAAGCTTTCTTT. Protein sequence: CASSLEAVQTEAFF.

V gene TRBV4-3 combines with J gene TRBJ2-3; D is uncertain. The CDR3 contains 12 residues. Germline V gives CDR1 LGHNA, CDR2 YSLEER. Trimming took off 2 bases at V and 5 bases at J, with 5 bases between the two ends. The chain's CDR3 is CASSQQRDTQYF. The CDR3 DNA sequence: TGCGCCAGCAGCCAACAAAGAGATACGCAGTATTTT.

This clone ranks as medium-sized. The rearrangement joins TRBV13 to TRBJ1-2, with 7 positions matching TRBD1. Germline CDR1 is PRHDT and CDR2 is FYEKMQ (reference sequence). V dropped 5 bases and J dropped 2; count of bases not matched to a gene: 2. The CDR3 is 13 residues long. CDR3: CASSQGQNYGYTF. DNA of the CDR3: TGTGCCAGCAGCCAGGGACAGAACTATGGCTACACCTTC.

This sequence joins TRBV7-9 and TRBJ2-1; D gene ambiguous. Per germline, CDR1 SEHNR and CDR2 FQNEAQ (reference sequence). The CDR3 length is 13 residues. Trimming removed 1 base from V and 9 bases from J, with 10 bases in between. The CDR3 spells CASSLVAAVEQFF. For the CDR3, the DNA is TGTGCCAGCAGCTTAGTCGCAGCTGTTGAGCAGTTCTTC.

This clone was counted a single time. V is TRBV9 and J is TRBJ2-3; 10 positions agree with TRBD2. This CDR3 is built from 18 residues. Germline assignment: CDR1 SGDLS and CDR2 YYNGEE. V trimming: 0 bases; J trimming: 0 bases; junction bases outside the gene matches: 7. DNA for the CDR3: TGTGCCAGCAGCGTAGCTTCTGGACTAGCGGCTAGCACAGATACGCAGTATTTT. As protein: CASSVASGLAASTDTQYF. The whole variable domain, filled in from reference TRBV9 and TRBJ2-3, reads DSGVTQTPKHLITATGQRVTLRCSPRSGDLSVYWYQQSLDQGLQFLIQYYNGEERAKGNILERFSAQQFPDLHSELNLSSLELGDSALYFCASSVASGLAASTDTQYFGPGTRLTVL.

The V call is TRBV6-1, the J call TRBJ2-5; tentatively, D is TRBD1 (6 bases). CDR1 is MNHNS, CDR2 SASEGT, per germline. The germline V and J ends were trimmed by 6 bases and 5 bases, with 16 bases remaining between them. CDR3 length: 14 amino acids. As DNA, the CDR3 is TGTGCCAGCAGACCTGCACAGGGTTACGAGACCCAGTACTTC. Residues: CASRPAQGYETQYF.